The 30 T cell receptor beta chains below all came from one sample that was sequenced in a study of cytomegalovirus exposure and HLA in healthy donors. Libraries were prepared by immunoSEQ multiplex PCR; TCRdb keeps only in-frame clonotypes and omits some of them. This sample has about 160,000 clones, with roughly 90% found just once. Sequencing was carried out using PBMCs. The receptor source for this set is a woman in her late teens or twenties in good health and CMV-seronegative.

A single count supports this clone. CDR3 sequence reads: CASSLGVGLADTQYF. In DNA form, the CDR3 reads TGTGCCAGCAGCCTGGGGGTGGGCCTCGCAGATACGCAGTATTTT. This rearrangement joins TRBV5-6 to TRBJ2-3; D could derive from TRBD1 or TRBD2 (5 bases each). The germline V gene has CDR1 SGHDT and CDR2 YYEEEE. Deletions cut 4 bases from V and 4 bases from J, with 16 bases between. The CDR3 is made up of 15 amino acids.

There are a few counts of this clone. This chain joins TRBV4-1 and TRBJ2-1; 14 bases line up with TRBD2. CDR3 length: 18 residues. Germline V CDR1 and CDR2: MGHRA, YSYEKL. With 2 bases clipped from V and 5 bases from J, the junction kept 8 bases outside the gene matches. The DNA for the CDR3 is TGCGCCAGCAGCCAAATGGATATGGGACTAGCGGGAGACAATGAGCAGTTCTTC. As protein: CASSQMDMGLAGDNEQFF.

The table lists this clone with a count of one. The chain couples TRBV30 to TRBJ2-2, with D perhaps matching TRBD2 (6 bases). Germline V CDR1 and CDR2: GTSNPN, SVGIG (reference sequence). Trimming removed 2 bases at V and 8 bases at J, with 9 bases between. This CDR3 has 12 residues. The CDR3 loop is CAWSYGGGELFF. The CDR3 DNA sequence: TGTGCCTGGAGTTACGGGGGTGGGGAGCTGTTTTTT.

The genes are TRBV4-1 and TRBJ2-5; the D gene is possibly TRBD1 (6 bases). Germline-derived CDR1 and CDR2 are MGHRA and YSYEKL. The CDR3 runs to 16 residues. The V end was cut by 6 bases, the J end by 2 bases, with 19 bases between. The CDR3: CASRDHSLGTQETQYF. Here the CDR3 DNA reads TGCGCCAGCAGGGACCACTCGTTGGGGACACAAGAGACCCAGTACTTC.

V is TRBV27 and J is TRBJ2-7, with 8 positions matching TRBD2. The CDR3 loop spans 15 amino acids. CDR1 and CDR2 (germline): MNHEY, SMNVEV (reference sequence). The trim removed 2 bases at V and 3 bases at J, leaving 6 bases unmatched. The CDR3 region is CASSLRAGGIYEQYF. The CDR3 coding sequence is TGTGCCAGCAGTTTACGTGCGGGAGGAATCTACGAGCAGTACTTC.

V usage is TRBV4-3 and J usage is TRBJ2-7, with D uncertain. Trimming shortened V by 3 bases and J by 0 bases, and 12 bases separated the two germline ends. This CDR3 is 15 amino acids long. Germline CDR1 is LGHNA and CDR2 is YSLEER. CDR3 DNA sequence: TGCGCCAGCAGCCATAGTACAGCCTTCTCCTACGAGCAGTACTTC. Its translation is CASSHSTAFSYEQYF.

This chain uses TRBV9 with TRBJ1-1; D may be TRBD1 (6 bases). V lost 3 bases and J lost 1, with 13 bases in between. This CDR3 has 15 residues. Germline V lookup: CDR1 SGDLS, CDR2 YYNGEE. CDR3 nucleotide sequence: TGTGCCAGCAGCGCCGGGCGGGGGCGGAACACTGAAGCTTTCTTT. Translating gives CASSAGRGRNTEAFF.

In its sample, this clone was seen many times. This sample also contains other DNA sequences that code for the same CDR3. J is TRBJ1-1 and V is TRBV7-9; a weak D match, TRBD1 (5 bases). CDR3 length: 14 amino acids. V shed 1 base and J shed 0 bases, with 6 bases lying between them. Germline CDR1 and CDR2: SEHNR and FQNEAQ (reference sequence). CDR3 nucleotides: TGTGCCAGCAGCTTAGGACAGTTGAACACTGAAGCTTTCTTT. It codes for CASSLGQLNTEAFF.

This chain connects TRBV7-4 to TRBJ2-7, with D uncertain. This CDR3 has 14 residues. Trimming took off 3 bases at V and 2 bases at J, with 11 bases between the two ends. The V gene's germline CDR1 is SGHVT and CDR2 SQSDAQ. The CDR3 loop is CASSLSRRPYEQYF. CDR3 DNA: TGTGCCAGCAGCTTGAGCAGGCGTCCCTACGAGCAGTACTTC.

The chain is built from TRBV4-1 and TRBJ1-1; no reliable D call. Germline CDR1 reads MGHRA; CDR2 reads YSYEKL. V was trimmed by 1 base and J by 2 bases, leaving 11 bases between them. The CDR3 consists of 15 residues. The CDR3 DNA sequence: TGCGCCAGCAGCCAAGGAGTCTCCGCAAACACTGAAGCTTTCTTT. Encoded protein: CASSQGVSANTEAFF.

The rearrangement uses TRBV27 and TRBJ1-4; D not certain. The CDR3 is 15 amino acids. Germline CDR1 reads MNHEY; CDR2 reads SMNVEV (reference sequence). V lost 2 bases to trimming and J lost 4 bases, with 11 bases between them. The CDR3 DNA sequence: TGTGCCAGCAGTTTAACATCAGGTAGTAATGAAAAACTGTTTTTT. Encoded protein: CASSLTSGSNEKLFF. Using reference TRBV27 and TRBJ1-4 for the parts outside the CDR3, the full variable domain is EAQVTQNPRYLITVTGKKLTVTCSQNMNHEYMSWYRQDPGLGLRQIYYSMNVEVTDKGDVPEGYKVSRKEKRNFPLILESPSPNQTSLYFCASSLTSGSNEKLFFGSGTQLSVL.

CDR3 sequence: CATQDLLVGNTIYF. CDR3 in DNA: TGTGCCACCCAGGACTTACTAGTCGGAAACACCATATATTTT. The chain joins TRBV19 to TRBJ1-3, with D unclear. Germline loops: CDR1 LNHDA, CDR2 SQIVND (reference sequence). This CDR3 comprises 14 residues. The V gene lost 10 bases and the J gene lost 4 bases, with 17 bases spanning the gap.

The chain carries TRBV27 and TRBJ2-3; D is perhaps TRBD2 (5 bases). With 7 bases removed from V and 10 bases from J, the gap between germline ends came to 21 bases. This CDR3 contains 14 residues. Germline values: CDR1 MNHEY, CDR2 SMNVEV (reference sequence). The CDR3: CASTAYLGAPAQYF. For the CDR3, the DNA is TGTGCCAGCACAGCTTACCTGGGAGCTCCAGCGCAGTATTTT.

The chain uses TRBV6-5 and TRBJ2-7; TRBD1 is a possible D gene (5 bases). The CDR3 extends over 15 amino acids. Trimming shortened V by 0 bases and J by 4 bases, and 13 bases separated the two germline ends. Germline V gene sequence: CDR1 MNHEY, CDR2 SVGAGI. DNA for the CDR3: TGTGCCAGCAGTTACTCGAGAGGACACCTTTACGAGCAGTACTTC. Its protein is CASSYSRGHLYEQYF.

This clone was observed a single time. The V gene is TRBV5-1, the J gene TRBJ1-5, with D possibly matching TRBD1 (6 bases). The CDR3 consists of 15 residues. Germline V gene lookup returns CDR1 SGHRS and CDR2 YFSETQ. Deletions cut 4 bases from V and 3 bases from J, with 14 bases between. CDR3 region: CASSLATGFNQPQHF. CDR3 DNA: TGCGCCAGCAGCCTCGCGACAGGCTTCAATCAGCCCCAGCATTTT.

The genes are TRBV4-1 and TRBJ2-2; tentatively, D is TRBD2 (7 bases). The CDR3 is 16 residues long. Germline values: CDR1 MGHRA, CDR2 YSYEKL. Trimming took off 0 bases at V and 5 bases at J, with 13 bases between the two ends. This chain's CDR3 is CASSQDLGGRTGELFF. Here the CDR3 DNA reads TGCGCCAGCAGCCAAGATCTCGGGGGGCGGACCGGGGAGCTGTTTTTT.

V and J are TRBV19 and TRBJ1-5; the match to TRBD1 covers 10 bases. The length of the CDR3 is 15 residues. Germline CDR1 is LNHDA and CDR2 is SQIVND (reference sequence). Unmatched junction bases numbered 5, after V lost 6 bases and J lost 3 bases. CDR3 region: CASRLGQGLNQPQHF. The CDR3, as DNA: TGTGCCAGTAGGTTGGGACAGGGGCTCAATCAGCCCCAGCATTTT.

This clone has only one observation. The rearrangement links TRBV11-2 to TRBJ2-7; 9 nucleotides line up with TRBD2. V was pared by 5 bases and J by 6 bases, with 5 bases of the junction left unmatched. From germline, CDR1 is SGHAT and CDR2 FQNNGV. CDR3 length: 13 amino acids. CDR3 amino acids: CASSPGLATEQYF. The CDR3 DNA reads as TGTGCCAGCAGCCCGGGACTAGCAACCGAGCAGTACTTC.

The V gene is TRBV13, the J gene TRBJ2-7; 9 nucleotides agree with TRBD1. The germline CDR1 and CDR2 sequences are PRHDT and FYEKMQ (reference sequence). The V and J ends lost 5 bases and 2 bases, in that order; junction bases with no gene match: 13. The CDR3 contains 17 residues. In DNA form, the CDR3 reads TGTGCCAGCAGCCTCAGCCCGGGACAGGGATTACCCTACGAGCAGTACTTC. It yields the protein CASSLSPGQGLPYEQYF.

This chain uses TRBV2 with TRBJ2-3; the D is unclear. There are 13 residues in the CDR3. Trimming cost V 7 bases and J 3 bases, with 11 bases left between them. CDR1 SNHLY and CDR2 FYNNEI come from the germline V gene. As DNA, the CDR3 is TGTGCCAGCAAGAGTATGCCGACAGATACGCAGTATTTT. Translated, it gives CASKSMPTDTQYF.

V is TRBV7-3 and J is TRBJ2-1; D is possibly TRBD2 (5 bases). Between the trimmed V and J ends, which lost 1 base and 6 bases, there was a span of 7 bases. The CDR3 has 13 amino acids. Germline loops: CDR1 SGHTA, CDR2 FQGTGA. Here the CDR3 DNA reads TGTGCCAGCAGCTTAAGAGGGTTCAATGAGCAGTTCTTC. Translating gives CASSLRGFNEQFF.

V usage is TRBV6-1 and J usage is TRBJ1-5; D gene uncertain. This CDR3 spans 13 amino acids. Trimming cost V 1 base and J 7 bases, with 8 bases left between them. Germline V gives CDR1 MNHNS, CDR2 SASEGT. In DNA form, the CDR3 reads TGTGCCAGCAGTGAAGTGGGGAGGCAGCCCCAGCATTTT. Its protein is CASSEVGRQPQHF.

The rearrangement uses TRBV5-6 and TRBJ2-2; perhaps TRBD2 as D (6 bases). The germline V gene encodes CDR1 SGHDT and CDR2 YYEEEE. The CDR3 loop spans 16 amino acids. The V end was cut by 0 bases, the J end by 4 bases, with 13 bases between. CDR3: CASSLGDSGGTGELFF. Here the CDR3 DNA reads TGTGCCAGCAGCTTGGGGGACTCCGGCGGCACCGGGGAGCTGTTTTTT.

This chain uses TRBV2 with TRBJ1-1; 7 nucleotides align to TRBD1. The germline gives CDR1 SNHLY, CDR2 FYNNEI. The ends lost 4 bases at V and 1 base at J; junction bases unmatched: 3. This CDR3 region has 14 residues. CDR3 protein: CASSGRQGNTEAFF. DNA of the CDR3: TGTGCCAGCAGTGGACGACAGGGGAACACTGAAGCTTTCTTT.

This clone was seen a few times. CDR3 nucleotide sequence: TGCAGCGTTGGAGAAGTAGGGGGTCAGCCCCAGCATTTT. Translated: CSVGEVGGQPQHF. The rearrangement joins TRBV29-1 to TRBJ1-5, with D maybe TRBD1 (6 bases). Germline values: CDR1 SQVTM, CDR2 ANQGSEA. V was cut by 4 bases and J by 6 bases, with 13 bases left in between. The CDR3 length is 13 residues.

The sample holds one count of this clone. V is TRBV10-3 and J is TRBJ2-1, with TRBD1 matching 7 bases. CDR1 ENHRY and CDR2 SYGVKD come from the germline V gene. This CDR3 has 13 residues. V lost 10 bases, J lost 3 bases, and 6 bases stayed unmatched. Here the CDR3 reads CATVRDSYNEQFF. CDR3 nucleotides: TGTGCCACTGTCCGGGACAGCTACAATGAGCAGTTCTTC.

The chain couples TRBV9 to TRBJ2-7; no reliable D call. CDR3 size: 12 residues. Germline assignment: CDR1 SGDLS and CDR2 YYNGEE. Trimming cost V 0 bases and J 7 bases, with 8 bases left between them. CDR3 in DNA: TGTGCCAGCAGCGTAGGGAGCCAGGAGCAGTACTTC. Translating gives CASSVGSQEQYF.

This rearrangement joins TRBV5-6 to TRBJ2-7, with 10 bases lining up with TRBD2. Trimming at V came to 0 bases and at J to 4 bases, leaving 4 bases not matched to a gene. The germline V gene encodes CDR1 SGHDT and CDR2 YYEEEE. The CDR3 runs 15 residues. CDR3 DNA sequence: TGTGCCAGCAGCTTGGGGCTAGCGGGAGCATACGAGCAGTACTTC. This codes for CASSLGLAGAYEQYF.

The chain recombines TRBV7-6 with TRBJ1-5, with 9 bases that match TRBD1. CDR1 SGHVS and CDR2 FNYEAQ come from the germline V gene. This CDR3 region has 16 residues. Trimming cost V 1 base and J 5 bases; bases outside gene matches: 6. The CDR3 loop reads CASSLGVGTGYQPQHF. DNA for the CDR3: TGTGCCAGCAGCTTAGGTGTAGGGACAGGGTATCAGCCCCAGCATTTT.

The rearrangement uses TRBV5-1 and TRBJ2-7; a possible D gene is TRBD2 (6 bases). The CDR3 covers 14 residues. Between the trimmed V and J ends, which lost 5 bases and 0 bases, there was a span of 12 bases. The germline gives CDR1 SGHRS, CDR2 YFSETQ. The CDR3 sequence is CASSSGGSSYEQYF. DNA for the CDR3: TGCGCCAGCAGTAGCGGTGGGAGCTCCTACGAGCAGTACTTC.